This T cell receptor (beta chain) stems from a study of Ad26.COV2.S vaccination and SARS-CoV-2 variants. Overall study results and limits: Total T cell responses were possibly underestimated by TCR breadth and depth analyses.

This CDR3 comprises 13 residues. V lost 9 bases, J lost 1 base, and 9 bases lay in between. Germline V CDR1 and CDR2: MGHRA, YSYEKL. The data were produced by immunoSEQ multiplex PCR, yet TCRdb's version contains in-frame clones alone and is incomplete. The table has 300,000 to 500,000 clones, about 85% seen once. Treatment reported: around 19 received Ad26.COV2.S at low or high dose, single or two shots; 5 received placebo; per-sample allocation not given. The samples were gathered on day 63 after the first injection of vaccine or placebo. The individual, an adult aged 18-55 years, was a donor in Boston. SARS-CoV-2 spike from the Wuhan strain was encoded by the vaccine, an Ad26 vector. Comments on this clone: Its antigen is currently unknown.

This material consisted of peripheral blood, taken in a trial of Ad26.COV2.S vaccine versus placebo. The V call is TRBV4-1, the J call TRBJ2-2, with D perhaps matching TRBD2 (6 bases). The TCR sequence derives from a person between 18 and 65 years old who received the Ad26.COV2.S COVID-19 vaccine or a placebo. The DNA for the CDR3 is TGCGCCAGTTCGGGACTGAACACCGGGGAGCTGTTTTTT. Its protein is CASSGLNTGELFF.